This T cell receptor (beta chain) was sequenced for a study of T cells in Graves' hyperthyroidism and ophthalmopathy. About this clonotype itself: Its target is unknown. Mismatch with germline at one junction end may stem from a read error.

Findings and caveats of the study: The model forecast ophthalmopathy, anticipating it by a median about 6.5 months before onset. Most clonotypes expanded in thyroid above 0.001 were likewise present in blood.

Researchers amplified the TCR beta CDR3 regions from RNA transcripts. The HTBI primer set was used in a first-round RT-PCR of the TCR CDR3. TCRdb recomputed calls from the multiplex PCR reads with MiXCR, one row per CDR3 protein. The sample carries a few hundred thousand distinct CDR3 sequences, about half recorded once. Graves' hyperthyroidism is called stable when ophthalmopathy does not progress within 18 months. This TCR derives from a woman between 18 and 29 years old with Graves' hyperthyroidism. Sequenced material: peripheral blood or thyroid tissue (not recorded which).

This CDR3 is CASSPRWGNGQFF. In DNA, the CDR3 is TGTGCCAGCAGTCCGAGGTGGGGGAATGGGCAGTTCTTC. This rearrangement joins TRBV7-2 to TRBJ2-7, with D tentatively TRBD1 or TRBD2 (5 bases each). The J call may be mistaken, given a closer DNA end match to TRBJ2-1. CDR3 length: 13 amino acids. Germline V lookup: CDR1 SGHTA, CDR2 FQGNSA.